This T cell receptor beta chain was found in a study of blood T cell repertoires in COVID-19. At the level of the study: The United States, Italy and Spain were the sources of the acute and convalescent COVID-19 samples.

Using immunoSEQ multiplex PCR, the repertoire was profiled, and TCRdb retains in-frame clones only, with some absent. The data contain nearly 200,000 clones, around four fifths of them singletons. J was trimmed by 3 bases and V by 1 base; bases with no gene match: 3. This CDR3 has 14 amino acids. In germline, CDR1 is SGHRS, CDR2 YFSETQ. The genes are TRBV5-1 and TRBJ2-7, with 8 bases fitting TRBD1. Sequenced material: peripheral blood. The sequence derives from a human donor in a cohort sampled during active COVID-19. The CDR3 coding sequence is TGCGCCAGCAGCTTGAGTACAGGGGGCTACGAGCAGTACTTC. It specifies CASSLSTGGYEQYF.